Here is one T cell receptor beta chain with its context. Its target is not known. This sample is part of a study of yellow fever vaccine responses in identical twins. Study results and limitations: Twins reportedly mounted vaccine T cell responses that seemed partly convergent, partly personalized.

This CDR3 contains 16 residues. The germline gives CDR1 SGHDT, CDR2 YYEEEE. V lost 0 bases and J lost 0, with 9 bases in between. TCRdb reprocessed the RT-PCR reads via MiXCR and lists one record per CDR3 protein. The sample holds about 18,000 distinct CDR3 sequences, about 61% seen once. The sample here was T cells from blood (PBMCs), unsorted or a sorted subset (not recorded which), taken before or after yellow fever vaccination (not recorded which). This receptor was taken from a woman aged 18-30 years who received the yellow fever vaccine. The chain is built from TRBV5-6 and TRBJ2-2, with D hard to call. The CDR3 nucleotides are TGTGCCAGCAGCTTGGTTAGGTCCCCGAACACCGGGGAGCTGTTTTTT. Protein: CASSLVRSPNTGELFF.